The 28 T cell receptor beta chains presented below share a single source sample, sequenced in a study of tissue T cells after allogeneic stem cell transplantation. Time point in this sample: mouse harvest day 7 after allogeneic transplant. Each mouse received 10^7 T-cell-depleted marrow cells plus 10^6 splenic CD5+ T cells by tail vein. Assay used: immunoSEQ multiplex PCR; TCRdb lists only in-frame clones, some missing. The sample yields several thousand clones, around 46% seen once. The specimen sequenced was gut tissue. Receptors originate from a female BALB/c mouse given C57BL/6 T cells with graft-versus-host disease after an allogeneic hematopoietic cell transplant.

Concerning this clone: Genes and germline are mouse. The read terminates 1 residue ahead of where the CDR3 ends, so the germline J gene completes it. The chain links TRBV26 to TRBJ2-7, with a tentative D call TRBD1 (5 bases). The CDR3 totals 11 residues. With 4 bases removed from V and 6 bases from J, the gap between germline ends came to 7 bases. From germline, CDR1 is KGHPV and CDR2 FQNQEV (reference sequence). The CDR3 here is CASSRGVEQYF. The CDR3 DNA, read in part, is TGTGCCAGCAGTCGAGGGGTTGAACAGTAC.

Note on this clone: Gene names and germline refer to mouse. From the germline J gene comes the end of the CDR3, since the read stops 1 residue before it. The rearrangement links TRBV3 to TRBJ1-4; 9 bases agree with TRBD1. Per germline, CDR1 SNHLY and CDR2 FYNGKV (reference sequence). V was clipped by 5 bases and J by 2 bases; unmatched bases: 3. The CDR3 sequence is 15 residues long. CDR3 in amino acids: CASSPQGASNERLFF. The part of the CDR3 DNA that was read is TGTGCCAGCAGCCCACAGGGGGCCTCCAACGAAAGATTATTT.

This clone occurred a few times. Gene names and germline match the mouse. The sequenced fragment ends 1 residue before the CDR3 boundary, so the rest is inferred from the germline J gene. The chain has TRBV16 and TRBJ1-6; unclear D gene. TRBJ1-6 is an ORF; its function is uncertain. The ends were cut back, 4 bases at V and 7 bases at J, with 5 bases in the middle. The CDR3 totals 12 residues. Germline CDR1 and CDR2: SGHSA and FRNQAP. CDR3 region: CASSSLNSPLYF. The covered CDR3 bases are TGTGCAAGCAGCTCCCTCAATTCGCCCCTCTAC.

This clone occurred a few times. Mouse names are used for the genes. The sequenced fragment ends 1 residue before the CDR3 boundary, so the rest is inferred from the germline J gene. V usage is TRBV23 and J usage is TRBJ2-5; the DNA was not used to check the table's D call, TRBD1. This CDR3 spans 14 amino acids. CDR1 and CDR2 (germline): KGHTA, FQNQQP. The CDR3 is CSSSQSFREDTQYF. The covered CDR3 bases are TGCTCCAGCAGTCAATCGTTCAGGGAAGACACCCAGTAC.

This clone was recorded a few times. Gene names and germline refer to mouse. The read gets to within 1 residue of the CDR3 end, and the germline J gene fills in the rest. The chain recombines TRBV5 with TRBJ2-3; possibly TRBD2 for D (5 bases). Germline-derived CDR1 and CDR2 are LGHNA and YNLKQL (reference sequence). Trimming took off 0 bases at V and 0 bases at J, with 7 bases between the two ends. CDR3 size: 15 residues. The part of the CDR3 DNA that was read is TGTGCCAGCAGCCAAGACCGGACTAGTGCAGAAACGCTGTAT. This translates into CASSQDRTSAETLY. The complete CDR3 protein is CASSQDRTSAETLYF.

In its sample, this clone was seen once. The gene symbols are mouse symbols. Read sequence stops 1 residue before the CDR3 end, and the germline J gene provides the missing end. This chain connects TRBV16 to TRBJ2-3, with 9 bases lining up with TRBD1. The CDR3 length is 16 residues. Trimming cost V 1 base and J 0 bases; bases outside gene matches: 2. Germline CDR1 is SGHSA and CDR2 is FRNQAP. Here the CDR3 reads CASSLGQGGSAETLYF. The CDR3 DNA, read in part, is TGTGCAAGCAGCTTAGGACAGGGGGGAAGTGCAGAAACGCTGTAT.

About this clone itself: Genes and germline come from the mouse. The read finishes 1 residue shy of the CDR3 end, and the germline J gene is used to complete it. The chain has TRBV12-1 and TRBJ2-4, with TRBD2 matching 7 bases. The V segment lost 4 bases and the J segment 7 bases; nucleotides outside the gene matches: 4. This CDR3 contains 12 residues. CDR1 and CDR2 from the germline V gene are SGHSN and HYEKVE. The CDR3 here is CASSPGGDTLYF. CDR3 DNA (partial): TGTGCCAGCTCCCCTGGGGGAGACACCTTGTAC.

Notes on this clone: Gene names denote mouse genes. The read is 1 residue too short to cover the CDR3 end, so that end is filled in from the germline J gene. This sample also contains other DNA sequences that code for the same CDR3. This chain joins TRBV26 and TRBJ2-3, with unresolved D. In germline, CDR1 is KGHPV, CDR2 FQNQEV (reference sequence). CDR3 length: 13 residues. The V end lost 3 bases, the J end lost 0 bases, and 4 bases lay between the germline ends. This CDR3 reads CASSLQSAETLYF. The sequenced part of the CDR3 DNA is TGTGCCAGCAGTCTACAGAGTGCAGAAACGCTGTAT. Supplemented by reference TRBV26 and TRBJ2-3, the full variable domain reads NSKVIQTPRYLVKGQGQKAKMRCIPEKGHPVVFWYQQNKNNEFKFLINFQNQEVLQQIDMTEKRFSAECPSNSPCSLEIQSSEAGDSALYLCASSLQSAETLYFGSGTRLTVL.

In this sample, this clone is large. The listed genes are named as in mouse. Sequencing ends 1 residue short of the CDR3 end; the germline J gene provides the rest. V and J are TRBV12-1 and TRBJ2-1; 8 bases map to TRBD2. Germline V gives CDR1 SGHSN, CDR2 HYEKVE. After removal of 0 bases from V and 0 bases from J, the junction contained 3 bases not matched to a gene. The CDR3 has 16 residues. The CDR3 DNA, read in part, is TGTGCCAGCTCTCTCTGGGGGGGATATAACTATGCTGAGCAGTTC. This encodes CASSLWGGYNYAEQF. In full, the CDR3 is CASSLWGGYNYAEQFF.

As for this clone: The listed genes are named as in mouse. The observed sequence ends 1 residue before the CDR3 terminus, with the missing tail filled in from the germline J gene. The gene calls are TRBV13-3 and TRBJ2-1; TRBD2 agrees at 11 bases. Germline V CDR1 and CDR2: NNHDY, SYVADS. CDR3 length: 14 residues. V shed 3 bases, J shed 9 bases, and the junction held 5 bases outside the gene matches. The CDR3 reads CASSVGTGGGEQFF. Partial CDR3 DNA: TGTGCCAGCAGTGTTGGGACTGGGGGAGGTGAGCAGTTC.

Only one count was recorded for this clone. Its ends do not fully match the called genes, so a read error is possible. The gene symbols are mouse symbols. This CDR3 reads CTSGVRVLTEVFF. CDR3 DNA (partial): TGTACCAGCGGGGTCAGGGTCCTCACAGAAGTCTTC. The genes are TRBV13-2 and TRBJ1-1; D possibly corresponds to TRBD1 (5 bases). The read gets to within 1 residue of the CDR3 end, and the germline J gene fills in the rest. CDR3 length: 13 residues. Germline loops: CDR1 NNHNN, CDR2 SYGAGS (reference sequence).

A remark on this clone: Gene names refer to mouse genes. CDR3 amino acids: CASSEGNYAEQFF. The covered CDR3 bases are TGTGCCAGCAGTGAGGGCAACTATGCTGAGCAGTTC. This chain links TRBV13-3 with TRBJ2-1, with unresolved D. The read gets to within 1 residue of the CDR3 end, and the germline J gene fills in the rest. The germline gives CDR1 NNHDY, CDR2 SYVADS. CDR3 length: 13 residues. The germline V and J ends were trimmed by 2 bases and 1 base, with 4 bases remaining between them.

In the case of this clone: Each gene name is a mouse one. Sequencing ends 1 residue short of the CDR3 end; the germline J gene provides the rest. The V and J genes are TRBV1 and TRBJ2-3, with TRBD2 matching over 8 bases. Germline V gene lookup returns CDR1 NSQYPW and CDR2 LRSPGD (reference sequence). Germline trimming cut 5 bases from V and 0 bases from J; bases unmatched to any gene: 1. This CDR3 has 14 amino acids. CDR3 DNA (partial): TGCACCTGCAGTCGGGACTGGAGTGCAGAAACGCTGTAT. The encoded protein is CTCSRDWSAETLY. The full CDR3 sequence reads CTCSRDWSAETLYF.

This clone was seen a handful of times. The gene names here belong to mouse. The read terminates 1 residue before the CDR3 end, so the remaining end is supplied by the germline J gene. The chain has TRBV19 and TRBJ1-3; D may be TRBD1 (5 bases). The CDR3 has 14 amino acids. Germline CDR1 and CDR2: FNHDT and SITEND (reference sequence). V was pared by 1 base and J by 2 bases, with 7 bases between. The CDR3 bases that were read are TGTGCCAGCAGTATACCGGGGGCTGGAAATACGCTCTAT. It yields the protein CASSIPGAGNTLY. Given in full, the CDR3 is CASSIPGAGNTLYF.

Remarks on this clone: Mouse gene names and germline throughout. The CDR3: CASSQVGGAETLYF. The covered CDR3 bases are TGTGCCAGCAGCCAAGTGGGGGGCGCAGAAACGCTGTAT. This chain joins TRBV5 and TRBJ2-3; D might be TRBD2 (7 bases). The observed sequence ends 1 residue before the CDR3 terminus, with the missing tail filled in from the germline J gene. Trimming removed 1 base at V and 3 bases at J, with 8 bases between. The CDR3 is 14 amino acids. CDR1 is LGHNA and CDR2 is YNLKQL in the germline V gene (reference sequence).

A few counts support this clone. Genes here carry mouse names. The CDR3 sequence is CSSSDWGGVKTLYF. The covered CDR3 bases are TGCTCCAGCAGCGACTGGGGGGGCGTGAAAACGCTGTAT. The gene calls are TRBV23 and TRBJ2-3; TRBD2 is taken as the D call from the table, unchecked against the DNA. The CDR3 end lies 1 residue beyond the end of the read and is filled in from the germline J gene. Germline CDR1 and CDR2: KGHTA and FQNQQP. This CDR3 is 14 amino acids long. Full variable domain (rest looked up from reference TRBV23 and TRBJ2-3): DAAVTQKPRYLIKMKGQEAEMKCIPEKGHTAVFWYQQKQSKELKFLIYFQNQQPLDQIDMVKERFSAVCPSSSLCSLGIRTCEAEDSALYLCSSSDWGGVKTLYFGSGTRLTVL.

On this clone itself: The genes and germline here are from mouse. From the germline J gene comes the end of the CDR3, since the read stops 1 residue before it. The J gene is TRBJ2-1, the V gene TRBV19; 14 positions match TRBD2. V lost 3 bases to trimming and J lost 3 bases; unmatched junction nucleotides: 2. Germline values: CDR1 FNHDT, CDR2 SITEND (reference sequence). This CDR3 contains 16 residues. The CDR3 DNA, read in part, is TGTGCCAGCAGTACGGGACTGGGGGGGCTCTATGCTGAGCAGTTC. It yields the protein CASSTGLGGLYAEQF. The full CDR3 protein reads CASSTGLGGLYAEQFF.

With regard to this clone: The germline and genes are mouse ones. The CDR3 end falls 1 residue outside the read, so it is completed with the germline J gene. V usage is TRBV1 and J usage is TRBJ2-7; 7 bases fit TRBD2. Germline V gene data show CDR1 as NSQYPW and CDR2 as LRSPGD (reference sequence). The CDR3 sequence is 14 residues long. Trimming cost V 0 bases and J 3 bases; bases outside gene matches: 2. CDR3 sequence reads: CTCSADAGGYEQYF. CDR3 DNA, as far as it was read: TGCACCTGCAGTGCAGATGCTGGGGGCTATGAACAGTAC.

This clone was seen only a few times. The germline and genes are mouse ones. The CDR3 is CASSLYRGGTGQLYF. Partial CDR3 DNA: TGTGCCAGCAGTCTGTACAGGGGAGGCACCGGGCAGCTCTAC. The chain combines TRBV26 with TRBJ2-2; 7 nucleotides match TRBD1. The missing CDR3 end, 1 residue past where the read stops, is filled in from the germline J gene. The CDR3 length is 15 residues. J was trimmed by 4 bases and V by 1 base; bases with no gene match: 3. Germline loops: CDR1 KGHPV, CDR2 FQNQEV (reference sequence). Full variable domain (outside the CDR3, taken from reference TRBV26 and TRBJ2-2): NSKVIQTPRYLVKGQGQKAKMRCIPEKGHPVVFWYQQNKNNEFKFLINFQNQEVLQQIDMTEKRFSAECPSNSPCSLEIQSSEAGDSALYLCASSLYRGGTGQLYFGEGSKLTVL.

Worth noting for this clone: Any gene name here is a mouse gene name. The CDR3 extends 1 residue past the end of the read, so its final part is completed from the germline J gene. The chain employs TRBV3 and TRBJ1-1; D remains ambiguous. V lost 2 bases to trimming and J lost 8 bases, with 3 bases between them. Germline CDR1 and CDR2: SNHLY and FYNGKV (reference sequence). There are 10 residues in the CDR3. This chain's CDR3 is CASSLREVFF. The CDR3 bases that were read are TGTGCCAGCAGCTTAAGGGAAGTCTTC.

To note about this clone: The genes and germline here are from mouse. The read is 1 residue too short to cover the CDR3 end, so that end is filled in from the germline J gene. V is TRBV15 and J is TRBJ1-3; tentative D call: TRBD1 (6 bases). The CDR3 is 14 residues long. Germline V gives CDR1 SGHND, CDR2 FRSKSL. Between the trimmed V and J ends, which lost 6 bases and 4 bases, there was a span of 13 bases. The CDR3 region is CASRSTGFGNTLYF. The part of the CDR3 DNA that was read is TGTGCCAGCAGGTCTACAGGGTTCGGAAATACGCTCTAT.

This clone has more than one count but fewer than ten. Gene names denote mouse genes. The CDR3 is cut off 1 residue early in the read; its end comes from the germline J gene. The chain joins TRBV26 to TRBJ1-3; TRBD1 agrees at 7 bases. CDR1 and CDR2 (germline): KGHPV, FQNQEV (reference sequence). This CDR3 is built from 15 residues. V was pared by 4 bases and J by 0 bases, with 3 bases of the junction left unmatched. The CDR3 spells CASSPTGDSGNTLYF. The sequenced CDR3 bases are TGTGCCAGCAGTCCAACAGGGGATTCTGGAAATACGCTCTAT.

As to this clone: Gene names and germline match the mouse. The read falls 1 residue short of the CDR3 end, and the missing part is taken from the germline J gene. The chain recombines TRBV13-2 with TRBJ2-5; 11 bases fit TRBD2. The CDR3 loop spans 15 amino acids. CDR1 is NNHNN, CDR2 SYGAGS, per germline (reference sequence). The J segment lost 6 bases and the V segment lost 2 bases, leaving 5 bases of the junction unmatched. Partial CDR3 DNA: TGTGCCAGCGGTGAAACTGGGGGGGCGCGTGACACCCAGTAC. This gives the protein CASGETGGARDTQY. The complete CDR3 protein is CASGETGGARDTQYF.

Details on this clone: Any gene name here is a mouse gene name. Read sequence stops 1 residue before the CDR3 end, and the germline J gene provides the missing end. The V call is TRBV26, the J call TRBJ2-5, with D tentatively TRBD1 (6 bases). V gave up 4 bases and J gave up 5 bases, with 7 bases separating them. The V gene's germline CDR1 is KGHPV and CDR2 FQNQEV (reference sequence). The CDR3 runs 12 residues. The sequenced CDR3 bases are TGTGCCAGCAGTCACAGGGTAGACACCCAGTAC. Translated: CASSHRVDTQY. In full, the CDR3 reads CASSHRVDTQYF.

In its sample, this clone was seen once. The gene symbols are mouse symbols. The read ends 1 residue before the CDR3 terminus; that terminus is restored from the germline J gene. J is TRBJ2-2 and V is TRBV26; 7 bases line up with TRBD1. This CDR3 contains 16 residues. The junction had 3 bases not matched to a gene; V was cut back by 2 bases and J by 0 bases. CDR1 is KGHPV, CDR2 FQNQEV, per germline (reference sequence). The CDR3 here is CASSLHRGANTGQLYF. The covered CDR3 bases are TGTGCCAGCAGTCTGCACAGGGGCGCAAACACCGGGCAGCTCTAC.

Notes on this clone: Each gene name is a mouse one. Read coverage stops 1 residue before the CDR3 terminus; the germline J gene supplies the remainder. V gene TRBV13-3 combines with J gene TRBJ1-2, with a tentative D call TRBD1 (5 bases). V lost 2 bases and J 3 bases, leaving 5 bases between the germline ends. The V gene's germline CDR1 is NNHDY and CDR2 SYVADS. This CDR3 contains 12 residues. This chain's CDR3 is CASSEGDSDYTF. CDR3 DNA (partial): TGTGCCAGCAGTGAAGGGGACTCCGACTACACC.

This clone showed up just once. The genes are named according to mouse. The missing CDR3 end, 1 residue past where the read stops, is filled in from the germline J gene. V is TRBV16 and J is TRBJ1-4, with 8 bases matching TRBD1. The germline V gene has CDR1 SGHSA and CDR2 FRNQAP. With V trimmed by 5 bases and J by 4 bases, 3 bases remained unmatched. This CDR3 spans 14 amino acids. The sequenced CDR3 bases are TGTGCAAGCAGCACACAGGGGGGCAACGAAAGATTATTT. Encoded protein: CASSTQGGNERLF. The CDR3 as a whole reads CASSTQGGNERLFF.

Remarks on this clone: Gene labels here are mouse ones. The read terminates 1 residue ahead of where the CDR3 ends, so the germline J gene completes it. The chain joins TRBV29 to TRBJ1-1, with TRBD1 matching 11 bases. Trimming took 6 bases from V and 5 from J; bases not matched to a gene: 2. Germline CDR1 is MSHET and CDR2 is SYDVDS. The CDR3 is made up of 13 amino acids. The CDR3 reads CASRGTGGTEVFF. Partial CDR3 DNA: TGTGCTAGCAGAGGGACAGGGGGGACAGAAGTCTTC.